Following are 13 T cell receptor beta chains from one sample sequenced in a study of blood T cell repertoires in COVID-19. Clones were sequenced by immunoSEQ multiplex PCR, and TCRdb holds only the in-frame ones, with some missing. The profile shows approximately 140,000 clones, more than 80% of them singletons. Sample: peripheral blood. All receptors derive from a man aged 65 to 79 with acute or convalescent COVID-19.

The V gene is TRBV18, the J gene TRBJ2-5; 10 nucleotides align to TRBD1. The CDR3 is 14 amino acids. With 5 bases clipped from V and 4 bases from J, the junction kept 4 bases outside the gene matches. Looked up from germline, CDR1 is KGHSH and CDR2 is LQKENI. CDR3 coding DNA: TGTGCCAGCTCAGCGACAGGGGGCGGAGAGACCCAGTACTTC. It specifies CASSATGGGETQYF. Together with reference TRBV18 and TRBJ2-5, the CDR3 gives the full variable domain: NAGVMQNPRHLVRRRGQEARLRCSPMKGHSHVYWYRQLPEEGLKFMVYLQKENIIDESGMPKERFSAEFPKEGPSILRIQQVVRGDSAAYFCASSATGGGETQYFGPGTRLLVL.

A few counts support this clone. This chain uses TRBV5-4 with TRBJ2-1, with D possibly being TRBD2 (6 bases). Germline-derived CDR1 and CDR2 are SGHNT and YYREEE (reference sequence). The CDR3 has 15 amino acids. The V end lost 3 bases, the J end lost 1 base, and 11 bases lay between the germline ends. The DNA for the CDR3 is TGTGCCAGCAGCTCAACGGCGGGATCCTACAATGAGCAGTTCTTC. It encodes CASSSTAGSYNEQFF.

The rearrangement uses TRBV7-2 and TRBJ2-3; 7 positions match TRBD2. This CDR3 region has 14 residues. Germline assignment: CDR1 SGHTA and CDR2 FQGNSA. Trimming removed 5 bases from V and 2 bases from J; junction bases left unmatched: 4. The CDR3 nucleotides are TGTGCCAGCAGCCTGGGACTAAACACAGATACGCAGTATTTT. Translation: CASSLGLNTDTQYF.

This clone came up a few times. The J gene is TRBJ2-5, the V gene TRBV5-1, with TRBD1 matching over 9 bases. V lost 5 bases, J lost 1 base, and 6 bases stayed unmatched. Germline V CDR1 and CDR2: SGHRS, YFSETQ. CDR3 size: 15 residues. The CDR3 region has the DNA TGCGCCAGCAGATCCTGGGGACAGGGCCAAGAGACCCAGTACTTC. Translating it yields CASRSWGQGQETQYF.

This clone was counted a single time. The V and J genes are TRBV18 and TRBJ1-2; D not resolved. The V gene's germline CDR1 is KGHSH and CDR2 LQKENI. This CDR3 is built from 15 residues. V shed 0 bases and J shed 3 bases, with 11 bases lying between them. CDR3: CASSPPGEQYYGYTF. The CDR3 DNA reads TGTGCCAGCTCACCACCCGGCGAACAGTACTATGGCTACACCTTC.

V usage is TRBV28 and J usage is TRBJ1-2, with D possibly being TRBD1 (5 bases). CDR3 length equals 12 residues. Germline CDR1 is MDHEN and CDR2 is SYDVKM. Between the trimmed V and J ends, which lost 6 bases and 4 bases, there was a span of 9 bases. The CDR3 nucleotides are TGTGCCAGCAGCGAACAGGTCTATGGCTACACCTTC. Protein sequence: CASSEQVYGYTF.

This rearrangement joins TRBV2 to TRBJ1-1, with TRBD1 matching 11 bases. V lost 6 bases to trimming and J lost 13 bases; unmatched junction nucleotides: 7. The CDR3 runs to 12 residues. Germline lookup yields CDR1 SNHLY and CDR2 FYNNEI. CDR3 DNA: TGTGCCAGCAGGGACAGGGGGCCGTTGGTTTTCTTT. Protein: CASRDRGPLVFF.

This rearrangement joins TRBV7-2 to TRBJ2-7, with 7 bases fitting TRBD2. The CDR3 is 18 residues long. Trimming removed 1 base from V and 0 bases from J; junction bases left unmatched: 12. CDR1 is SGHTA and CDR2 is FQGNSA in the germline V gene. CDR3 protein: CASSLDGVWGGSSYEQYF. The DNA for the CDR3 is TGTGCCAGCAGCTTAGACGGGGTTTGGGGGGGTAGCTCCTACGAGCAGTACTTC. Filled out from reference TRBV7-2 and TRBJ2-7, the complete variable domain reads GAGVSQSPSNKVTEKGKDVELRCDPISGHTALYWYRQSLGQGLEFLIYFQGNSAPDKSGLPSDRFSAERTGGSVSTLTIQRTQQEDSAVYLCASSLDGVWGGSSYEQYFGPGTRLTVT.

The chain carries TRBV19 and TRBJ2-7, with 9 bases lining up with TRBD1. V trimming: 5 bases; J trimming: 3 bases; junction bases outside the gene matches: 8. The CDR3 totals 15 residues. Per germline, CDR1 LNHDA and CDR2 SQIVND (reference sequence). CDR3 DNA sequence: TGTGCCAGTAGTCCTCCGGGACAGGGCTACTACGAGCAGTACTTC. It is translated as CASSPPGQGYYEQYF.

J is TRBJ2-7 and V is TRBV24-1, with 9 bases fitting TRBD2. Trimming removed 5 bases from V and 1 base from J; junction bases left unmatched: 2. The CDR3 length is 14 residues. Germline lookup yields CDR1 KGHDR and CDR2 SFDVKD. DNA for the CDR3: TGTGCCACCAGTGGTAGCGGGGGATCCTACGAGCAGTACTTC. Translated, it gives CATSGSGGSYEQYF.

V and J are TRBV6-5 and TRBJ1-2, with 9 bases matching TRBD1. Per germline, CDR1 MNHEY and CDR2 SVGAGI. The CDR3 is made up of 15 amino acids. V was clipped by 6 bases and J by 5 bases; unmatched bases: 10. The CDR3 protein is CASRTNRGQGYGYTF. CDR3 sequence (DNA): TGTGCCAGCAGGACGAACAGGGGGCAAGGGTATGGCTACACCTTC.

The rearrangement joins TRBV5-1 to TRBJ1-4, with 10 bases fitting TRBD1. The CDR3 extends over 16 amino acids. CDR1 is SGHRS and CDR2 is YFSETQ in the germline V gene. The junction had 5 bases not matched to a gene; V was cut back by 0 bases and J by 6 bases. CDR3 nucleotides: TGCGCCAGCAGCTTGGACCCGGGACAGGGGTATGAAAAACTGTTTTTT. Translated: CASSLDPGQGYEKLFF.

The chain links TRBV6-5 to TRBJ2-3, with 7 bases lining up with TRBD2. J gave up 10 bases and V 6 bases, and 16 bases lay outside the gene matches. The CDR3 length is 15 residues. Germline V gene data show CDR1 as MNHEY and CDR2 as SVGAGI. The CDR3 DNA follows: TGTGCCAGCAGAGGACTAGACAATCAATTGAAGGCGCAGTATTTT. It yields the protein CASRGLDNQLKAQYF.